This T cell receptor beta chain was retrieved from a study of shared clonotypes between healthy human individuals. Findings and caveats of the study: Generation of non-shared clonotypes was less probable than generation of clonotypes shared by all four donors. Although depth was large, rarefaction showed that sequencing of the sorted subsets was incomplete.

Germline V gene lookup returns CDR1 MDHEN and CDR2 SYDVKM. Germline trimming cut 8 bases from V and 1 base from J; bases unmatched to any gene: 8. The CDR3 is 15 residues long. To note about this clone: The antigen is unknown.

The authors loaded around 200 ng DNA, 30,000 to 35,000 T cell genomes, into sorted-subset replicate PCRs. The table came from immunoSEQ multiplex PCR; TCRdb's copy has only in-frame clones and leaves some out. The repertoire includes about 820,000 clones, nearly 95% of them detected once, and 24% sits in the top ten. Naive CD8 cells lacked CD45RO and underwent positive selection for CCR7, leaving out terminally differentiated effector memory CD45RA+ cells. The receptor was isolated from a man aged 25-45 years in good health. The sample comprised naive CD8+ T cells sorted from blood. V gene TRBV28 combines with J gene TRBJ2-7; 10 bases line up with TRBD2. In DNA, the CDR3 is TGTGCCAGCTTACCAACTAGCGGGAATTCCTACGAGCAGTACTTC. Translation: CASLPTSGNSYEQYF. Full variable domain (remainder filled in from reference TRBV28 and TRBJ2-7): DVKVTQSSRYLVKRTGEKVFLECVQDMDHENMFWYRQDPGLGLRLIYFSYDVKMKEKGDIPEGYSVSREKKERFSLILESASTNQTSMYLCASLPTSGNSYEQYFGPGTRLTVT.